This TCR beta chain was sequenced during a study of neurological immune-mediated disorders. Study-level points and caveats: The highest TCR clonal expansion occurred in HTLV-1-associated myelopathy; multiple sclerosis fell below healthy controls.

Germline CDR1 and CDR2: MNHEY and SVGEGT. Trimming removed 4 bases from V and 1 base from J, with 13 bases in between. This CDR3 comprises 15 residues. A word on this clonotype: Its antigen is undetermined.

The cDNA was produced through 5'RACE with 10-nucleotide random UMIs. A single run covered 15-18 subjects with over 190 million TCR-beta sequences. Each CDR3 protein is one row after TCRdb ran MiXCR on the 5' RACE reads. The data contain tens of thousands of distinct CDR3 sequences, less than 5% of them singletons. The TCR sequence derives from a man younger than 40 with multiple sclerosis. Sequencing was done on a sample of PBMCs. The rearrangement links TRBV6-2 or TRBV6-3 to TRBJ2-5; no clear D. The CDR3 DNA is TGTGCCAGCAGTTCGCCAACATTAATCCAAGAGACCCAGTACTTC. It is translated as CASSSPTLIQETQYF.